This T cell receptor beta chain originates from a study of PD-1 blockade in classical Hodgkin lymphoma. Overall study: On a schedule of every 2 weeks, patients received nivolumab 3 mg/kg intravenously.

Relapse was seen in all patients after autologous stem cell transplantation, and brentuximab vedotin exposure was variable. It was by magnetic negative selection that CD8+ T cells were isolated from thawed PBMCs. The method was immunoSEQ multiplex PCR; TCRdb's version includes in-frame clones alone and lacks a portion of them. The sample consists of 25,000 to 30,000 clones, roughly 88% of them appearing once. Study-wide points: The CD4+ diversity rise by C4D1 was clearest in complete responders. Newly diagnosed patients reportedly trailed healthy donors in baseline TCR diversity.

The CDR3 consists of 21 residues. V was clipped by 7 bases and J by 0 bases; unmatched bases: 15. From germline, CDR1 is MDHEN and CDR2 SYDVKM. As concerns this clone: Its specificity is unknown.

This receptor was obtained from a human donor with classical Hodgkin lymphoma. The J gene is TRBJ2-1, the V gene TRBV28, with 16 bases lining up with TRBD2. Here the sequenced sample was CD8+ T cells from blood, taken at baseline. CDR3 amino acids: CASNSPPGLAGGRSSYNEQFF. The CDR3 DNA is TGTGCCAGCAACTCCCCACCGGGACTAGCGGGAGGGCGGAGCTCCTACAATGAGCAGTTCTTC.